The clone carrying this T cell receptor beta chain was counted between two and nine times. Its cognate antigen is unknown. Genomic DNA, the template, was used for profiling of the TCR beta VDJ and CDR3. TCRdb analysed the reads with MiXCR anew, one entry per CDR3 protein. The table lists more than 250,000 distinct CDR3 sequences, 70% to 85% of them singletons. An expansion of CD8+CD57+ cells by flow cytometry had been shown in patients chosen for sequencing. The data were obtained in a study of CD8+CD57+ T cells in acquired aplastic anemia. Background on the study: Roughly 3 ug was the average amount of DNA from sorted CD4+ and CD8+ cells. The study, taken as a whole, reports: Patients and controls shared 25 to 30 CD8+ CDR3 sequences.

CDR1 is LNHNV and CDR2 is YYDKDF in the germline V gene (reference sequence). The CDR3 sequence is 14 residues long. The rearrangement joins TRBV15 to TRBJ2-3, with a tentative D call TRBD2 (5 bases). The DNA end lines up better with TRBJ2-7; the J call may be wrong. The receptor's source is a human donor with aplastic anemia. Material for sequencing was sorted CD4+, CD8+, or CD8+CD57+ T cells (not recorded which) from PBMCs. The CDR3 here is CATSGAGGAYEQYF. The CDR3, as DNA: TGTGCCACCAGCGGCGCGGGCGGAGCCTACGAGCAGTACTTC.